This TCR beta chain was captured in a study of blood T cell repertoires in COVID-19. At the level of the study: PBMCs, B-cell-depleted T cells, or T cells provided the cDNA or gDNA that made up the material.

Trimming removed 7 bases at V and 6 bases at J, with 11 bases between. The CDR3 consists of 12 residues. CDR1 KGHDR and CDR2 SFDVKD come from the germline V gene. Under the authors' procedure: Estimates of nucleated cell counts were drawn from the amplification of reference gene primers. Libraries were prepared by immunoSEQ multiplex PCR; TCRdb keeps only in-frame clonotypes and omits some of them. V and J calls and clone size are given by that table; D and trimming were obtained from the DNA. The sample yields a few hundred thousand clones, around 86% seen once. The chain joins TRBV24-1 to TRBJ1-1; unclear D gene. This receptor was identified in a man aged 30 to 45 who had recovered from COVID-19. The sample was PBMCs or T cells enriched from blood (not recorded which). The CDR3 DNA follows: TGTGCCACCAGAGGGCGCGGGGCTGAAGCTTTCTTT. It codes for CATRGRGAEAFF.